These 18 T cell receptor beta chains originate from one sample sequenced in a study of siplizumab effects on memory and regulatory T cells. Clones were sequenced by immunoSEQ multiplex PCR, and TCRdb holds only the in-frame ones, with some missing. The repertoire includes 75,000 to 95,000 clones, around 89% of them detected once, and around 16% sits in the top ten. What was sequenced was CD4+ T cells sorted from blood. Every receptor here comes from a human donor in good health.

This chain links TRBV7-9 with TRBJ1-1; D unclear. CDR3 length: 12 amino acids. Trimming shortened V by 4 bases and J by 1 base, and 4 bases separated the two germline ends. Germline lookup yields CDR1 SEHNR and CDR2 FQNEAQ (reference sequence). CDR3 coding DNA: TGTGCCAGCAGCTATCGGAACACTGAAGCTTTCTTT. It specifies CASSYRNTEAFF.

In DNA form, the CDR3 reads TGTGCTAGTGGCTCATCGGACAGGGGATACTACAATGAGCAGTTCTTC. Its protein is CASGSSDRGYYNEQFF. The chain couples TRBV12-5 to TRBJ2-1; 9 nucleotides agree with TRBD1. The CDR3 spans 16 residues. Germline CDR1 is LGHNT and CDR2 is FRNRAP. Trimming took 6 bases from V and 3 from J; bases not matched to a gene: 9.

The V call is TRBV5-1, the J call TRBJ2-7, with 8 bases fitting TRBD1. The CDR3 is made up of 12 amino acids. Germline CDR1 is SGHRS and CDR2 is YFSETQ. V lost 4 bases and J lost 6; bases outside the gene matches: 3. The CDR3 nucleotides read TGCGCCAGCAGCCCGGACAGGGTCGAGCAGTACTTC. Translated, it gives CASSPDRVEQYF.

The V and J genes are TRBV11-1 and TRBJ2-3; TRBD2 agrees at 7 bases. Unmatched junction bases numbered 13, after V lost 10 bases and J lost 6 bases. Germline loops: CDR1 SGHAT, CDR2 FQDESV (reference sequence). The CDR3 has 14 residues. The CDR3 protein is CATKEGGTSDTQYF. The CDR3 DNA reads as TGTGCCACCAAAGAGGGAGGGACTTCCGATACGCAGTATTTT. The whole variable domain, filled in from reference TRBV11-1 and TRBJ2-3, reads EAEVAQSPRYKITEKSQAVAFWCDPISGHATLYWYRQILGQGPELLVQFQDESVVDDSQLPKDRFSAERLKGVDSTLKIQPAELGDSAMYLCATKEGGTSDTQYFGPGTRLTVL.

The chain carries TRBV6-1 and TRBJ2-2; TRBD1 matches 7 bases. With 6 bases clipped from V and 1 base from J, the junction kept 5 bases outside the gene matches. Germline loops: CDR1 MNHNS, CDR2 SASEGT. The CDR3 runs 15 residues. CDR3 amino acids: CASSRRQGNTGELFF. The CDR3 nucleotides are TGTGCCAGCAGCCGAAGACAGGGGAACACCGGGGAGCTGTTTTTT.

The rearrangement links TRBV29-1 to TRBJ2-3; D possibly corresponds to TRBD2 (5 bases). In germline, CDR1 is SQVTM, CDR2 ANQGSEA. CDR3 length: 13 residues. V was pared by 4 bases and J by 2 bases, with 10 bases between. Here the CDR3 DNA reads TGCAGCGTTGGTACTAGGATCACAGATACGCAGTATTTT. Protein sequence: CSVGTRITDTQYF.

V and J are TRBV5-1 and TRBJ1-1; possibly TRBD1 for D (5 bases). CDR3 length: 17 amino acids. The germline V gene encodes CDR1 SGHRS and CDR2 YFSETQ. Trimming shortened V by 5 bases and J by 3 bases, and 23 bases separated the two germline ends. CDR3 residues: CASSSGGYRPKDTEAFF. CDR3 bases: TGCGCCAGCAGTTCTGGGGGGTATAGGCCAAAAGACACTGAAGCTTTCTTT.

The J gene is TRBJ2-1, the V gene TRBV29-1; D call uncertain. The CDR3 has 12 residues. The germline V and J ends were trimmed by 7 bases and 3 bases, with 10 bases remaining between them. Germline V lookup: CDR1 SQVTM, CDR2 ANQGSEA. The CDR3: CSARLGYNEQFF. The CDR3 nucleotides are TGCAGCGCAAGACTTGGCTACAATGAGCAGTTCTTC.

This chain links TRBV5-1 with TRBJ2-5; 15 bases are a match to TRBD2. The V gene end was trimmed by 3 bases and the J gene end by 7 bases; junction bases not matched to a gene: 4. Germline CDR1 and CDR2: SGHRS and YFSETQ. This CDR3 comprises 15 residues. CDR3 amino acids: CASSSGLAGGGTQYF. The CDR3 DNA is TGCGCCAGCAGCTCGGGACTAGCGGGGGGAGGGACCCAGTACTTC.

This clone came up a few times. The chain carries TRBV28 and TRBJ1-2; tentative D call: TRBD1 (6 bases). This CDR3 comprises 13 residues. CDR1 MDHEN and CDR2 SYDVKM come from the germline V gene. V was shortened by 6 bases and J by 8 bases, with 16 bases between the two germline ends. The CDR3 reads CASRQQGPLGYTF. DNA for the CDR3: TGTGCCAGCAGACAACAGGGCCCGCTGGGCTACACCTTC.

The rearrangement links TRBV30 to TRBJ2-1; 7 bases line up with TRBD2. Germline V gives CDR1 GTSNPN, CDR2 SVGIG (reference sequence). This CDR3 has 17 residues. The V gene end was trimmed by 0 bases and the J gene end by 4 bases; junction bases not matched to a gene: 12. The CDR3 DNA is TGTGCCTGGAGTGTATTCGGTAGCGGGCGGGCTTACAATGAGCAGTTCTTC. This translates into CAWSVFGSGRAYNEQFF. The variable domain in full, completed from reference TRBV30 and TRBJ2-1, reads SQTIHQWPATLVQPVGSPLSLECTVEGTSNPNLYWYRQAAGRGLQLLFYSVGIGQISSEVPQNLSASRPQDRQFILSSKKLLLSDSGFYLCAWSVFGSGRAYNEQFFGPGTRLTVL.

This chain uses TRBV28 with TRBJ2-7; D not resolved. The CDR3 sequence is 11 residues long. V was shortened by 9 bases and J by 4 bases, with 10 bases between the two germline ends. Germline V gene data show CDR1 as MDHEN and CDR2 as SYDVKM. CDR3 DNA: TGTGCCAGTGGTGCCCTTTACGAGCAGTACTTC. This sequence encodes CASGALYEQYF.

Of note for this clone: Its ends do not fully match the called genes, so a read error is possible. The chain joins TRBV11-2 to TRBJ2-7; 14 nucleotides agree with TRBD2. The CDR3 extends over 15 amino acids. Per the germline V gene, CDR1 is SGHAT and CDR2 is FQNNGV. This chain's CDR3 is CVSSLGTSGSYEQYF. The CDR3 bases are TGTGTCAGCAGCTTAGGGACTAGCGGGAGCTACGAGCAGTACTTC. Together with reference TRBV11-2 and TRBJ2-7, the CDR3 gives the full variable domain: EAGVAQSPRYKIIEKRQSVAFWCNPISGHATLYWYQQILGQGPKLLIQFQNNGVVDDSQLPKDRFSAERLKGVDSTLKIQPAKLEDSAVYLCVSSLGTSGSYEQYFGPGTRLTVT.

The chain combines TRBV15 with TRBJ1-1; D gene ambiguous. Per the germline V gene, CDR1 is LNHNV and CDR2 is YYDKDF (reference sequence). The length of the CDR3 is 13 residues. V was trimmed by 1 base and J by 5 bases, leaving 8 bases between them. CDR3 nucleotide sequence: TGTGCCACCAGCAGAGGGGGTCGGACTGAAGCTTTCTTT. Translated, it gives CATSRGGRTEAFF. Looking up the rest from reference TRBV15 and TRBJ1-1 gives the full variable domain: DAMVIQNPRYQVTQFGKPVTLSCSQTLNHNVMYWYQQKSSQAPKLLFHYYDKDFNNEADTPDNFQSRRPNTSFCFLDIRSPGLGDTAMYLCATSRGGRTEAFFGQGTRLTVV.

This clone was detected once. The rearrangement joins TRBV6-1 to TRBJ2-7; 7 nucleotides align to TRBD2. Germline values: CDR1 MNHNS, CDR2 SASEGT. The V and J ends lost 7 bases and 0 bases, in that order; junction bases with no gene match: 6. This CDR3 spans 14 amino acids. The CDR3 DNA reads TGTGCCAGCATAATATCTAGCGGCTCCTACGAGCAGTACTTC. Translating gives CASIISSGSYEQYF.

This clone appeared a few times. The V call is TRBV9, the J call TRBJ1-2, with D maybe TRBD1 (5 bases). The CDR3 contains 13 residues. Germline CDR1 reads SGDLS; CDR2 reads YYNGEE. V was clipped by 8 bases and J by 5 bases, with 16 bases between them. The CDR3 protein is CARPMGRLYGYTF. CDR3 sequence (DNA): TGTGCCAGGCCCATGGGACGGTTATATGGCTACACCTTC.

This rearrangement joins TRBV5-1 to TRBJ2-3; 13 nucleotides align to TRBD2. The CDR3 totals 16 residues. Looked up from germline, CDR1 is SGHRS and CDR2 is YFSETQ. J lost 6 bases, V lost 4 bases, and 8 bases had no gene match. Here the CDR3 reads CASSRGLAGSEDTQYF. The CDR3, as DNA: TGCGCCAGCAGCAGGGGACTAGCGGGAAGTGAGGATACGCAGTATTTT.

The chain couples TRBV28 to TRBJ2-7; perhaps D is TRBD1 or TRBD2 (5 bases each). Germline-derived CDR1 and CDR2 are MDHEN and SYDVKM. V lost 7 bases and J lost 3, with 13 bases in between. This CDR3 has 13 amino acids. The CDR3 nucleotides read TGTGCCAGCACACGGGACCGGGGCTACGAGCAGTACTTC. Protein: CASTRDRGYEQYF.